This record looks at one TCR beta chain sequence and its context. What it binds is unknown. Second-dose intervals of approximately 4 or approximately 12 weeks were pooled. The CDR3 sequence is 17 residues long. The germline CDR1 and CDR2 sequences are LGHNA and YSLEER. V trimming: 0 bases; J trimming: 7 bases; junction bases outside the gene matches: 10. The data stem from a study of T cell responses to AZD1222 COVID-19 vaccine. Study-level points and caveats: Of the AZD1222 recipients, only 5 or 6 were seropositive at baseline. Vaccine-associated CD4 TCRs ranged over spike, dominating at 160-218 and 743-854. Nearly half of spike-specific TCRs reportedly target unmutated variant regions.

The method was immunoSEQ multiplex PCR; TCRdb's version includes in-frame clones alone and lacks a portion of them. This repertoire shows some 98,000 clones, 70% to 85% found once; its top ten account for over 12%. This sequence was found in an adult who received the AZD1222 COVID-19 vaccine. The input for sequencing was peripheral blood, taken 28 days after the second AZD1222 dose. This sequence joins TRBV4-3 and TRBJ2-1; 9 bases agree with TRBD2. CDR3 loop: CASSQEGLAGLGNEQFF. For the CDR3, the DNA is TGCGCCAGCAGCCAAGAGGGGCTAGCGGGACTAGGGAATGAGCAGTTCTTC.